Following are 4 T cell receptor beta chains from one sample sequenced in a study of shared clonotypes between healthy human individuals. Naive CD8 cells lacked CD45RO, underwent positive selection for CCR7 and left out terminally differentiated effector memory CD45RA+ cells. TCRdb's copy holds only in-frame clones and misses some; the assay was immunoSEQ multiplex PCR. The sample contains about 2.1 million clones, around 93% of which appear only once. The sample comprised naive CD8+ T cells from PBMCs. These receptors came from a young man in good health. Some clones in this sample may be carry-over from other donors' samples.

The J gene is TRBJ2-7, the V gene TRBV28; a weak D match, TRBD2 (7 bases). The V gene lost 3 bases and the J gene lost 4 bases, with 19 bases spanning the gap. Germline CDR1 MDHEN, CDR2 SYDVKM. The CDR3 totals 16 residues. CDR3 bases: TGTGCCAGCAGTTTGTCCACAGGGTGGGGGGGATACGAGCAGTACTTC. This gives the protein CASSLSTGWGGYEQYF.

This rearrangement joins TRBV4-1 to TRBJ1-1; 10 nucleotides align to TRBD1. In germline, CDR1 is MGHRA, CDR2 YSYEKL. This CDR3 has 15 amino acids. The trim removed 1 base at V and 4 bases at J, leaving 3 bases unmatched. CDR3 coding DNA: TGCGCCAGCAGCCAAGGCGGGACAGGGGTCACTGAAGCTTTCTTT. This encodes CASSQGGTGVTEAFF.

The chain joins TRBV5-4 to TRBJ2-5; 11 positions agree with TRBD1. The V segment lost 0 bases and the J segment 5 bases; nucleotides outside the gene matches: 3. Germline values: CDR1 SGHNT, CDR2 YYREEE (reference sequence). This CDR3 region has 15 residues. The CDR3 protein is CASSLGTGGVETQYF. The DNA for the CDR3 is TGTGCCAGCAGCTTGGGGACAGGGGGCGTTGAGACCCAGTACTTC.

This chain uses TRBV5-1 with TRBJ1-1; D remains ambiguous. Trimming cost V 2 bases and J 0 bases, with 8 bases left between them. Germline CDR1 is SGHRS and CDR2 is YFSETQ. The CDR3 totals 14 residues. The CDR3 nucleotides are TGCGCCAGCAGCTTCTGGCAGCTGAACACTGAAGCTTTCTTT. As protein: CASSFWQLNTEAFF.